This T cell receptor (beta chain) emerged from a study of beta chain features in type 1 diabetes (dated by TCRdb to the late 2010s). Background on the whole study: Mean age, gender distribution, total cell number and subset yield did not differ between patients and healthy donors. A total of 100 million to 110 million sorted cells were examined across all samples, and a strong correlation was observed between cell number per subset and RNA yield. The study compared the TCRB repertoires of sorted circulating CD4+ T cell subsets in recently diagnosed type 1 diabetes patients with those in matched healthy donors. Naive and central memory subsets were obtained from all 28 donors, but regulatory and stem cell-like memory subsets were isolated from only 8 patients and roughly eight healthy donors.

For this clone: Its antigen remains undetermined. No base quality values were provided; no much bigger clone lies one nucleotide off.

Each donor gave one peripheral blood draw, about 110 mL on average, collected into heparinised tubes. A BD FACSAria II and a panel including CD45RO, CCR7, CD25, CD127, CD95 and CD27 were used to sort naive, central memory, regulatory and stem cell-like memory CD4+ T cells. A purity above 95% was achieved for all sorted populations. PBMCs were separated immediately by Lymphoprep density gradient centrifugation and were stained directly, without being cultured. So that batch effects would be minimized, each experiment stained and sorted samples in pairs, pairing one healthy donor with one patient. Compared with germline, V lacks 4 bases and J lacks 0 bases; bases without a gene match: 3. CDR1 and CDR2 (LGHNA, YNFKEQ) derive from the germline V gene. CDR3 length: 17 amino acids, cysteine to phenylalanine. The only DNA kept is the CDR3, 51 bases in frame from the first base. The High Capacity cDNA Reverse Transcription Kit was used to reverse transcribe all of the isolated RNA, meaning that expressed TCRB transcripts were what got sequenced. Deep immunoSEQ sequencing was applied to naive, central memory and regulatory T cell samples, giving an average of roughly 3.5 million total reads per sample. Sorted cells were lysed in RLT buffer and RNA was extracted with DNase-treated RNeasy Micro or Mini kits, depending on cell number. To prevent cross-contamination, each cell subset was processed individually, whereas patient and healthy donor samples were processed jointly. TCRB sequences were amplified from cDNA with the immunoSEQ multiplex PCR, producing 87-bp fragments spanning the CDR3 region. Sequencing of the amplicons was performed on the Illumina HiSeq platform. Turning to the authors' computational methods: Synthetic template baselines were used to correct PCR bias computationally, reads within Hamming distance 2 were collapsed together, and singletons that could not be merged were discarded. Reads were aligned against IMGT so that V, D and J genes, CDR3 length and insertions or deletions at six rearrangement sites could be assigned. Within each subset, clonotype counts were normalized to sorted cell number, and only after that were true diversity and Gini coefficients computed with the tcR R package. Repertoire sharing was quantified using the overlap coefficient calculated on TCRB nucleotide sequences. Imported from immuneACCESS, the table was reduced by TCRdb to in-frame sequences with V and J called. These copies leave out some clones; in studies compared against another copy, an unresolved V gene accounts for under half, and the cause of the remainder is not known. V and J calls and clone size come straight from that table; D and trimming were deduced from the DNA. The sample table contains about 150,000 clones; only one count was recorded for 10% of them. The ten largest make up more than 0.45% of the sample.

Summary of the overall study and its limitations: Patients with type 1 diabetes made fewer insertions and deleted more nucleotides at VDJ recombination sites, implying thymic rearrangement abnormalities. The naive, central memory and regulatory TCRB repertoires appeared to resemble one another more closely among patients than among healthy donors. Because the HLA sub-analyses included only small numbers of individuals, any influence of HLA type on TCRB rearrangement was left unresolved. Type 1 diabetes patients showed a moderate but significant shortening of TCRB CDR3 length in all four CD4+ subsets. Shorter templates might have been favored by PCR, but patient and control samples were amplified and corrected together, so both groups would have been affected equally by any skew. Sequencing cDNA rather than genomic DNA could over-represent highly expressing activated cells, although activation and CD3 levels did not differ between groups.

This receptor was identified in a man younger than 45 with type 1 diabetes. Recombination joined TRBV4-2 with TRBJ2-2, with TRBD2 matching 12 junction bases. The material sequenced was central memory CD4+ T cells from blood. Read as DNA, the sequence is TGTGCCAGCAGCCTACCTAGCGGGGGGGCGAACACCGGGGAGCTGTTTTTT. It codes for CASSLPSGGANTGELFF.